This T cell receptor beta chain is drawn from a study of blood T cell repertoires in COVID-19. Study at large: Sources were T cells, B-cell-depleted T cells, or PBMCs; the material itself was cDNA or gDNA.

Participant-given clinical history determined each cohort assignment. This clone was detected only once. Produced via immunoSEQ multiplex PCR; TCRdb's table is partial and in-frame only. The sample carries over 200,000 clones, around 81% recorded once. This CDR3 spans 16 amino acids. Germline V gene sequence: CDR1 SGHTA, CDR2 FQGNSA. V lost 3 bases, J lost 7 bases, and 9 bases stayed unmatched. The sequence was obtained from a woman in her forties or fifties with acute COVID-19. Source material: PBMCs or T cells enriched from blood (not recorded which). The chain uses TRBV7-2 and TRBJ2-1, with 10 bases that match TRBD2. The CDR3, as DNA: TGTGCCAGCAGCTTCACCGGGACTAGCGTAACGAATGAGCAGTTCTTC. Its protein is CASSFTGTSVTNEQFF.